Each of the 23 T cell receptor beta chains below was sequenced from the same sample in a study of shared clonotypes between healthy human individuals. Sequencing was performed with immunoSEQ multiplex PCR; in TCRdb, only in-frame clones are kept and a portion is missing. The sample yields 2 million to 2.5 million clones, over 85% seen once. Material: naive CD4+ T cells from PBMCs. Subset of the sample: CD45RA+ positively selected. The source of these receptors is a man aged 18-30 years in good health. Some clones in this sample may be carry-over from other donors' samples.

The CDR3 is CASSPAGVKGTEAFF. The CDR3 bases are TGTGCCAGCAGCCCTGCAGGGGTTAAGGGCACTGAAGCTTTCTTT. The rearrangement links TRBV5-4 to TRBJ1-1, with D possibly being TRBD1 (6 bases). Between the trimmed V and J ends, which lost 4 bases and 4 bases, there was a span of 17 bases. The CDR3 consists of 15 residues. The V gene's germline CDR1 is SGHNT and CDR2 YYREEE (reference sequence).

The CDR3: CASERGTNEKLFF. The CDR3 nucleotides read TGTGCCTCCGAGAGGGGGACTAATGAAAAACTGTTTTTT. The J gene is TRBJ1-4, the V gene TRBV19, with a tentative D call TRBD1 (6 bases). Germline CDR1 reads LNHDA; CDR2 reads SQIVND (reference sequence). The CDR3 extends over 13 amino acids. V lost 11 bases and J lost 2, with 12 bases in between.

Concerning this clone: Other DNA sequences in the sample encode the same CDR3. The V and J genes are TRBV7-3 and TRBJ2-7, with D perhaps matching TRBD1 (5 bases). Germline CDR1 reads SGHTA; CDR2 reads FQGTGA. The length of the CDR3 is 14 residues. The V and J ends lost 2 bases and 4 bases respectively, with 12 bases between them. The CDR3 nucleotides are TGTGCCAGCAGCTTAGGGCCAGGGTCGTACGAGCAGTACTTC. Protein product: CASSLGPGSYEQYF.

V gene TRBV10-3 combines with J gene TRBJ1-2, with D maybe TRBD1 (6 bases). This CDR3 spans 12 amino acids. From germline, CDR1 is ENHRY and CDR2 SYGVKD. V lost 6 bases and J lost 4, with 9 bases in between. CDR3 sequence (DNA): TGTGCCATCAGCGGACAGTCCTATGGCTACACCTTC. Translated: CAISGQSYGYTF.

The rearrangement uses TRBV11-1 and TRBJ2-7; 7 bases are shared with TRBD1. The ends lost 0 bases at V and 2 bases at J; junction bases unmatched: 7. This CDR3 has 16 residues. Looked up from germline, CDR1 is SGHAT and CDR2 is FQDESV (reference sequence). The CDR3, as DNA: TGTGCCAGCAGCTTAGCAGGGGGCCACACCGCCTACGAGCAGTACTTC. It is translated as CASSLAGGHTAYEQYF. Full variable domain (missing parts from reference TRBV11-1 and TRBJ2-7): EAEVAQSPRYKITEKSQAVAFWCDPISGHATLYWYRQILGQGPELLVQFQDESVVDDSQLPKDRFSAERLKGVDSTLKIQPAELGDSAMYLCASSLAGGHTAYEQYFGPGTRLTVT.

The V and J genes are TRBV4-1 and TRBJ2-2, with 7 positions matching TRBD1. The CDR3 runs 14 residues. CDR1 and CDR2 (germline): MGHRA, YSYEKL. The V gene end was trimmed by 7 bases and the J gene end by 4 bases; junction bases not matched to a gene: 6. CDR3 sequence: CASKRQGGTGELFF. The CDR3 DNA sequence: TGCGCCAGCAAGCGACAGGGTGGCACCGGGGAGCTGTTTTTT.

The chain combines TRBV29-1 with TRBJ2-2, with D possibly being TRBD1 or TRBD2 (5 bases each). Germline V gene data show CDR1 as SQVTM and CDR2 as ANQGSEA. This CDR3 region has 13 residues. V lost 7 bases to trimming and J lost 4 bases, with 13 bases between them. The CDR3 DNA sequence: TGCAGCGCCAAAGGGACGGCCACCGGGGAGCTGTTTTTT. Protein sequence: CSAKGTATGELFF.

The chain carries TRBV28 and TRBJ1-5; a possible D gene is TRBD1 (6 bases). The CDR3 consists of 15 residues. Trimming removed 5 bases from V and 6 bases from J, with 17 bases in between. Germline V gene sequence: CDR1 MDHEN, CDR2 SYDVKM. For the CDR3, the DNA is TGTGCCAGCAGTATGTCGGGGGCTTTAAGTCAGCCCCAGCATTTT. It encodes CASSMSGALSQPQHF.

The chain has TRBV9 and TRBJ1-1; tentative D call: TRBD1 (6 bases). With 0 bases removed from V and 5 bases from J, the gap between germline ends came to 11 bases. This CDR3 is 14 amino acids long. Per germline, CDR1 SGDLS and CDR2 YYNGEE. CDR3 sequence: CASSVAGGWTEAFF. CDR3 coding DNA: TGTGCCAGCAGCGTAGCTGGGGGCTGGACTGAAGCTTTCTTT.

This rearrangement joins TRBV7-2 to TRBJ2-3; TRBD2 matches 7 bases. Germline CDR1 SGHTA, CDR2 FQGNSA. Germline trimming cut 5 bases from V and 0 bases from J; bases unmatched to any gene: 8. The CDR3 covers 16 residues. The CDR3 DNA is TGTGCCAGCAGCCTAATAGCGGGTCGTAGCACAGATACGCAGTATTTT. Protein: CASSLIAGRSTDTQYF.

This clone was seen only a few times. V is TRBV28 and J is TRBJ1-5; 7 bases agree with TRBD1. CDR3 length: 14 residues. Germline V gene sequence: CDR1 MDHEN, CDR2 SYDVKM. V lost 6 bases, J lost 4 bases, and 6 bases stayed unmatched. CDR3 nucleotides: TGTGCCAGCAGCCGAGACAGGGTTAATCAGCCCCAGCATTTT. Its translation: CASSRDRVNQPQHF.

The chain combines TRBV19 with TRBJ1-1, with D uncertain. CDR1 is LNHDA, CDR2 SQIVND, per germline (reference sequence). Trimming took 5 bases from V and 3 from J, leaving 13 bases between them. The CDR3 is made up of 14 amino acids. The CDR3 bases are TGTGCCAGTAGTTCTCTAGGAGGGTACACTGAAGCTTTCTTT. Amino acids: CASSSLGGYTEAFF. The full variable domain, its missing parts supplied by reference TRBV19 and TRBJ1-1, is DGGITQSPKYLFRKEGQNVTLSCEQNLNHDAMYWYRQDPGQGLRLIYYSQIVNDFQKGDIAEGYSVSREKKESFPLTVTSAQKNPTAFYLCASSSLGGYTEAFFGQGTRLTVV.

The chain employs TRBV2 and TRBJ1-4; TRBD1 is a possible D gene (5 bases). The CDR3 runs 14 residues. The V and J ends lost 6 bases and 3 bases respectively, with 11 bases between them. The germline CDR1 and CDR2 sequences are SNHLY and FYNNEI. DNA of the CDR3: TGTGCCAGCAGGCCGGGACGGGCTAATGAAAAACTGTTTTTT. Residues: CASRPGRANEKLFF.

The chain recombines TRBV20-1 with TRBJ2-1; 7 bases align to TRBD1. CDR1 is DFQATT, CDR2 SNEGSKA, per germline (reference sequence). J gave up 4 bases and V 6 bases, and 0 bases lay outside the gene matches. The CDR3 covers 11 residues. CDR3 region: CSADRYNEQFF. CDR3 DNA: TGCAGTGCGGACAGGTACAATGAGCAGTTCTTC.

The V call is TRBV10-3, the J call TRBJ2-1; 8 bases line up with TRBD2. Losses at the gene ends were 2 bases for V and 1 base for J; bases not matched to a gene: 10. The CDR3 runs 18 residues. CDR1 and CDR2 from the germline V gene are ENHRY and SYGVKD. The CDR3 DNA reads as TGTGCCATCAGTGAGCGGGGGGGGAGTAGGCCGTCCTACAATGAGCAGTTCTTC. Encoded protein: CAISERGGSRPSYNEQFF.

The CDR3 is CASSLVGWGNEQFF. CDR3 sequence (DNA): TGCGCCAGCAGCTTGGTAGGGTGGGGGAATGAGCAGTTCTTC. V usage is TRBV5-1 and J usage is TRBJ2-1; D assignment may be TRBD1 or TRBD2 (5 bases each). Trimming removed 0 bases at V and 7 bases at J, with 11 bases between. Germline CDR1 SGHRS, CDR2 YFSETQ. This CDR3 region has 14 residues.

The chain links TRBV7-9 to TRBJ2-1, with D possibly TRBD2 on 5 matching bases. The CDR3 contains 13 residues. V was pared by 5 bases and J by 5 bases, with 10 bases between. Germline assignment: CDR1 SEHNR and CDR2 FQNEAQ (reference sequence). CDR3 loop: CASSRGPNNEQFF. The CDR3 region has the DNA TGTGCCAGCAGCAGAGGGCCGAACAATGAGCAGTTCTTC. Using reference TRBV7-9 and TRBJ2-1 for the parts outside the CDR3, the full variable domain is DTGVSQNPRHKITKRGQNVTFRCDPISEHNRLYWYRQTLGQGPEFLTYFQNEAQLEKSRLLSDRFSAERPKGSFSTLEIQRTEQGDSAMYLCASSRGPNNEQFFGPGTRLTVL.

The chain is built from TRBV7-8 and TRBJ1-4; weak D call: TRBD1 (5 bases). The CDR3 is 15 amino acids. Germline CDR1 reads SGHVS; CDR2 reads FQNEAQ. V lost 5 bases to trimming and J lost 2 bases, with 12 bases between them. The CDR3 DNA sequence: TGTGCCAGCAGCCCTCGGAGGGGTACTAATGAAAAACTGTTTTTT. This sequence encodes CASSPRRGTNEKLFF.

The chain recombines TRBV4-3 with TRBJ2-3; TRBD1 is a possible D gene (6 bases). The germline V and J ends were trimmed by 0 bases and 0 bases, with 10 bases remaining between them. CDR1 is LGHNA and CDR2 is YSLEER in the germline V gene. This CDR3 contains 16 residues. Here the CDR3 reads CASSQDGGLSTDTQYF. The DNA for the CDR3 is TGCGCCAGCAGCCAAGATGGGGGCCTTAGCACAGATACGCAGTATTTT.

V usage is TRBV5-4 and J usage is TRBJ2-1; 13 bases are a match to TRBD2. Germline CDR1 SGHNT, CDR2 YYREEE (reference sequence). There are 19 residues in the CDR3. The V gene end was trimmed by 4 bases and the J gene end by 7 bases; junction bases not matched to a gene: 17. The CDR3 loop reads CASSKEPGLAGVYGNEQFF. The CDR3 region has the DNA TGTGCCAGCAGCAAGGAACCCGGACTAGCGGGAGTGTATGGTAATGAGCAGTTCTTC. Full variable domain (outside the CDR3, taken from reference TRBV5-4 and TRBJ2-1): ETGVTQSPTHLIKTRGQQVTLRCSSQSGHNTVSWYQQALGQGPQFIFQYYREEENGRGNFPPRFSGLQFPNYSSELNVNALELDDSALYLCASSKEPGLAGVYGNEQFFGPGTRLTVL.

This clone occurred once. The CDR3 nucleotides read TGTGCCAGCAATTCTCGTCAAATGAACCGGTGGACGCAGTATTTT. Translating it yields CASNSRQMNRWTQYF. The chain recombines TRBV2 with TRBJ2-3; D gene ambiguous. In germline, CDR1 is SNHLY, CDR2 FYNNEI. This CDR3 comprises 15 residues. V was trimmed by 7 bases and J by 9 bases, leaving 23 bases between them.

This clone came up a few times. The identical CDR3 is also encoded by other nucleotide sequences in the sample. The chain joins TRBV6-1 to TRBJ1-1; the D gene is possibly TRBD1 (5 bases). Between the trimmed V and J ends, which lost 2 bases and 1 base, there was a span of 8 bases. CDR3 length equals 14 residues. Per the germline V gene, CDR1 is MNHNS and CDR2 is SASEGT. This chain's CDR3 is CASSEPGKNTEAFF. CDR3 sequence (DNA): TGTGCCAGCAGTGAACCAGGGAAGAACACTGAAGCTTTCTTT.

This chain joins TRBV7-2 and TRBJ2-7; D call uncertain. V gave up 3 bases and J gave up 3 bases, with 9 bases separating them. This CDR3 comprises 13 residues. CDR1 and CDR2 (germline): SGHTA, FQGNSA. CDR3 nucleotides: TGTGCCAGCAGCTTCTCATCACTCTACGAGCAGTACTTC. Protein: CASSFSSLYEQYF.